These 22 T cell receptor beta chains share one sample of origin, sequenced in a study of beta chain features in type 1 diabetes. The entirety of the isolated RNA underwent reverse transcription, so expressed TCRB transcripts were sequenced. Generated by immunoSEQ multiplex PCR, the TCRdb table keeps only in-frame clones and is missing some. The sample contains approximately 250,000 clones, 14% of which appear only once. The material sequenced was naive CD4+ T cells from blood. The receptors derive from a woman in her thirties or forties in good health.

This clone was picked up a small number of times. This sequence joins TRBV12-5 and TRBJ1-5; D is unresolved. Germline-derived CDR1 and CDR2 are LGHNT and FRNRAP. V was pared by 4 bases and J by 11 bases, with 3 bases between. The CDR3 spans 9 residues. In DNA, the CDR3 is TGTGCTAGTGGTTCGTCCCAGCATTTT. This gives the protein CASGSSQHF.

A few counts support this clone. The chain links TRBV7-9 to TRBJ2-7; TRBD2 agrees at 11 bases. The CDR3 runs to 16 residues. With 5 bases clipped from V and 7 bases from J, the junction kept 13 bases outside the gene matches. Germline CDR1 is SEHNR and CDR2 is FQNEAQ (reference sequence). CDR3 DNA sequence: TGTGCCAGCAGCCGCACCCTAGCGGGGGGTTTTAGGGAGCAGTACTTC. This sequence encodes CASSRTLAGGFREQYF.

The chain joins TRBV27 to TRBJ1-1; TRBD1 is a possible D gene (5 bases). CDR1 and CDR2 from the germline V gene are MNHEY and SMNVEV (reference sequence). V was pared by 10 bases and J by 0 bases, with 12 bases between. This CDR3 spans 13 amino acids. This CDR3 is CATHRGVNTEAFF. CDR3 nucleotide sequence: TGTGCCACCCATCGGGGGGTGAACACTGAAGCTTTCTTT.

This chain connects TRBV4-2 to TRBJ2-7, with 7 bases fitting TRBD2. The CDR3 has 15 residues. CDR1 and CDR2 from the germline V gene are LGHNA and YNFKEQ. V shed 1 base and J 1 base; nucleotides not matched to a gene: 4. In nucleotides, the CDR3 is TGTGCCAGCAGCCAAGCCGGCGGGGGTTCCTACGAGCAGTACTTC. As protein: CASSQAGGGSYEQYF.

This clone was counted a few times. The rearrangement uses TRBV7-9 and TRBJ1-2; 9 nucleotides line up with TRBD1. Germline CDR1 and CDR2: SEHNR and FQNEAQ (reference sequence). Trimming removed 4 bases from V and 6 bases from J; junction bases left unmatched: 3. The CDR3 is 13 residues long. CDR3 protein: CASSSDRGDGYTF. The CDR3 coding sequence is TGTGCCAGCAGCTCAGACAGGGGGGATGGCTACACCTTC.

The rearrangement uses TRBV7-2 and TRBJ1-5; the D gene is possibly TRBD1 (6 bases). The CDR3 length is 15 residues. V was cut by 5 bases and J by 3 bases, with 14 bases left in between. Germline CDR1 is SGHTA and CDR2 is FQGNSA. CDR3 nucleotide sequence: TGTGCCAGCAGCGCCCAAACAGGGTCCAATCAGCCCCAGCATTTT. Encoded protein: CASSAQTGSNQPQHF.

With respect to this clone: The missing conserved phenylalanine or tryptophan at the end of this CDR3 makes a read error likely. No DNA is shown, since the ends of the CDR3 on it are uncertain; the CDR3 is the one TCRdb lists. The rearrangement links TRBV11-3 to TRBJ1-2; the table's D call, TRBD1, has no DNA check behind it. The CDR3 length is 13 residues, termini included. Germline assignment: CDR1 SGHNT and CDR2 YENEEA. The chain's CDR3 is CASSLNRDSQLTL.

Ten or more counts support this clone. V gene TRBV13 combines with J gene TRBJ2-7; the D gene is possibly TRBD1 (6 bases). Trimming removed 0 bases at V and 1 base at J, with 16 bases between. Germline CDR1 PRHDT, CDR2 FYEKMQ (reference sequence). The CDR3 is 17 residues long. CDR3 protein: CASSLGLVGQISYEQYF. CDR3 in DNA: TGTGCCAGCAGCTTAGGCCTCGTTGGACAGATATCCTACGAGCAGTACTTC. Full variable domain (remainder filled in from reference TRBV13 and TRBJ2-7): AAGVIQSPRHLIKEKRETATLKCYPIPRHDTVYWYQQGPGQDPQFLISFYEKMQSDKGSIPDRFSAQQFSDYHSELNMSSLELGDSALYFCASSLGLVGQISYEQYFGPGTRLTVT.

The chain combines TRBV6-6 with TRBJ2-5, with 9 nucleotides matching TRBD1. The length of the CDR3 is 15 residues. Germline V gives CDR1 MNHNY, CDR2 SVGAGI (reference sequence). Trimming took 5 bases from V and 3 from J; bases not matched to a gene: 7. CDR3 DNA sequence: TGTGCCAGCAGTCGCGACAGGGGGGATAAAGAGACCCAGTACTTC. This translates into CASSRDRGDKETQYF.

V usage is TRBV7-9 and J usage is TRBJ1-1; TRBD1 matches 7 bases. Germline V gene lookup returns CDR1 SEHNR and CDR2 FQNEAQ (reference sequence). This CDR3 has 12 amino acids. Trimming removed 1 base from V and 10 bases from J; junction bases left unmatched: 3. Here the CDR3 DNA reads TGTGCCAGCAGCTTAGAGGGGGCAGGAGCTTTCTTT. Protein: CASSLEGAGAFF. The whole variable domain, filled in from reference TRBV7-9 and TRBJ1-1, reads DTGVSQNPRHKITKRGQNVTFRCDPISEHNRLYWYRQTLGQGPEFLTYFQNEAQLEKSRLLSDRFSAERPKGSFSTLEIQRTEQGDSAMYLCASSLEGAGAFFGQGTRLTVV.

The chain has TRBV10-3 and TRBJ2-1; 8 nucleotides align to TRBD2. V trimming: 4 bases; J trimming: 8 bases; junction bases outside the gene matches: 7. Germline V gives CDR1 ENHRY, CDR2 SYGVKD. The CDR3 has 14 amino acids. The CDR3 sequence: CAISGRGGGDEQFF. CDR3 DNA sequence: TGTGCCATCAGTGGCCGGGGGGGCGGGGATGAGCAGTTCTTC.

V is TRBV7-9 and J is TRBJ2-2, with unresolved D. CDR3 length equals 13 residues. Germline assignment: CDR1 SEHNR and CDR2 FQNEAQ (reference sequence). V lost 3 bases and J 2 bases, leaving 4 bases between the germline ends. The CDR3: CASSLSNTGELFF. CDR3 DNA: TGTGCCAGCAGCTTGTCAAACACCGGGGAGCTGTTTTTT.

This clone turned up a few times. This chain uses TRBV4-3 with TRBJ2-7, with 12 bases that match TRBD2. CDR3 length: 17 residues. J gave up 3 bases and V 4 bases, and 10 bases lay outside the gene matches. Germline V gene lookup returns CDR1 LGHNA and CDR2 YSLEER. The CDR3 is CASSRETSGGPSYEQYF. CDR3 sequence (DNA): TGCGCCAGCAGCCGAGAGACTAGCGGGGGACCCAGCTACGAGCAGTACTTC.

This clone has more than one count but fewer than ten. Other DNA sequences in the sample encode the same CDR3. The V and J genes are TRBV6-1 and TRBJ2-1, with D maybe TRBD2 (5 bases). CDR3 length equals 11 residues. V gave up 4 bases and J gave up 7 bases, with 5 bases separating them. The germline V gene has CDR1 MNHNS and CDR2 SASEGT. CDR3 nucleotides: TGTGCCAGCAGTGCGGGAAATGAGCAGTTCTTC. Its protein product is CASSAGNEQFF.

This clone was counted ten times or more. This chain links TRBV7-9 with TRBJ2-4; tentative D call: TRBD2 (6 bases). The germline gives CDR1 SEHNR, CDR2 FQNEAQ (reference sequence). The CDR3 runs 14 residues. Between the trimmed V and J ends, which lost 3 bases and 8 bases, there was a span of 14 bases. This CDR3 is CASSLTGVGDIQYF. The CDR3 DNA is TGTGCCAGCAGCTTGACGGGGGTCGGAGACATTCAGTACTTC. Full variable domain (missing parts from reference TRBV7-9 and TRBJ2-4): DTGVSQNPRHKITKRGQNVTFRCDPISEHNRLYWYRQTLGQGPEFLTYFQNEAQLEKSRLLSDRFSAERPKGSFSTLEIQRTEQGDSAMYLCASSLTGVGDIQYFGAGTRLSVL.

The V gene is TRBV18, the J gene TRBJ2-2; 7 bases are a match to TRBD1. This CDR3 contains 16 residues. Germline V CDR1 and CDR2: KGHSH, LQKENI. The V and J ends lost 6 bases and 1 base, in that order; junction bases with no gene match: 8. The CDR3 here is CASSPLQGMNTGELFF. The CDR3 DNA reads TGTGCCAGCTCGCCCTTACAGGGGATGAACACCGGGGAGCTGTTTTTT.

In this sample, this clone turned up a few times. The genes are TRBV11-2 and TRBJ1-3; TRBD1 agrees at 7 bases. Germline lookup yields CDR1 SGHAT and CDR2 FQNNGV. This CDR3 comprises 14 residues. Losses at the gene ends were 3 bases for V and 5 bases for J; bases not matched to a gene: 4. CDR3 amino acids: CASSLGQFRNTIYF. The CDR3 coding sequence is TGTGCCAGCAGCTTGGGACAGTTCCGAAACACCATATATTTT. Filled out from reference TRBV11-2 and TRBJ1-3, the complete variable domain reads EAGVAQSPRYKIIEKRQSVAFWCNPISGHATLYWYQQILGQGPKLLIQFQNNGVVDDSQLPKDRFSAERLKGVDSTLKIQPAKLEDSAVYLCASSLGQFRNTIYFGEGSWLTVV.

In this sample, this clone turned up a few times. The CDR3 spells CASSLTGGNTEAFF. CDR3 nucleotide sequence: TGTGCCAGCAGCTTAACAGGCGGGAACACTGAAGCTTTCTTT. V and J are TRBV7-6 and TRBJ1-1, with a possible D match to TRBD1 (5 bases). The CDR3 sequence is 14 residues long. Germline V lookup: CDR1 SGHVS, CDR2 FNYEAQ. Trimming removed 2 bases from V and 1 base from J, with 8 bases in between.

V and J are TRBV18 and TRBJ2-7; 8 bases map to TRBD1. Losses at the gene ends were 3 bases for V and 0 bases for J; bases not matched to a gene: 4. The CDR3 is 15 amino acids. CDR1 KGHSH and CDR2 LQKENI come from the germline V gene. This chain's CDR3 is CASSPQGTGSYEQYF. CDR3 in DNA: TGTGCCAGCTCACCCCAAGGGACAGGCTCCTACGAGCAGTACTTC.

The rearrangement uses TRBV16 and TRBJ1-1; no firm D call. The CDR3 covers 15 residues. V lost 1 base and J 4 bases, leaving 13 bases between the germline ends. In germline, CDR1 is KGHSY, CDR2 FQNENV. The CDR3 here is CASSQWRSRGTEAFF. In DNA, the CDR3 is TGTGCCAGCAGCCAATGGCGAAGCCGAGGCACTGAAGCTTTCTTT.

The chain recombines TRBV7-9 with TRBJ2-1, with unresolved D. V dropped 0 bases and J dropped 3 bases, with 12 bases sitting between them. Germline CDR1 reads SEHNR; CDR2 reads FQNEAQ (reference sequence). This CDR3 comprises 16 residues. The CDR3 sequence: CASSLAVQLHYNEQFF. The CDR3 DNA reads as TGTGCCAGCAGCTTAGCTGTACAGTTGCACTACAATGAGCAGTTCTTC.

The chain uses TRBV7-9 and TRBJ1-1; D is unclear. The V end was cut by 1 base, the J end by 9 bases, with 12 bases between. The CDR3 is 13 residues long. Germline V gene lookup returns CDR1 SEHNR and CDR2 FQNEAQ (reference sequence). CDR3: CASSLGAGEQAFF. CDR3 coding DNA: TGTGCCAGCAGCTTAGGGGCAGGCGAGCAAGCTTTCTTT.